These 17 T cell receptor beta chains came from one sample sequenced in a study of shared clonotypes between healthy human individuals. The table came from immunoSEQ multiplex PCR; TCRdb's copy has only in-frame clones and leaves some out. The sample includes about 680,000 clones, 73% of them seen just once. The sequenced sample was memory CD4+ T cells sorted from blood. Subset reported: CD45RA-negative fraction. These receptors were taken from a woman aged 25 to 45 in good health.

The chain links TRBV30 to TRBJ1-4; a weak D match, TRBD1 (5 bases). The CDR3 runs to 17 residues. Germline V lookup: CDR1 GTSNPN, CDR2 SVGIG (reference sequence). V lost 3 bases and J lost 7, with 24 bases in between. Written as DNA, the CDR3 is TGTGCCTGGAGCCGACCAGGTGCGGGGTTGGGGGTTGAAAAACTGTTTTTT. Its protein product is CAWSRPGAGLGVEKLFF.

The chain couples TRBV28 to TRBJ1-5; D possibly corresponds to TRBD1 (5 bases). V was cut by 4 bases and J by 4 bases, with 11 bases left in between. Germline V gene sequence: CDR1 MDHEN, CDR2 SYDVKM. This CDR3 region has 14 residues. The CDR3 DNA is TGTGCCAGCAGTTCCCCGGGGGTTAATCAGCCCCAGCATTTT. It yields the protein CASSSPGVNQPQHF.

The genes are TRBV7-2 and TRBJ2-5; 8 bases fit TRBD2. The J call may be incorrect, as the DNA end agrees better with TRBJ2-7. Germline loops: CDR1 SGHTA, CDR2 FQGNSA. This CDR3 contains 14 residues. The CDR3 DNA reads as TGTGCCAGCAGCTCCACGGGAGGGCGCTACGAGCAGTACTTC. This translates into CASSSTGGRYEQYF.

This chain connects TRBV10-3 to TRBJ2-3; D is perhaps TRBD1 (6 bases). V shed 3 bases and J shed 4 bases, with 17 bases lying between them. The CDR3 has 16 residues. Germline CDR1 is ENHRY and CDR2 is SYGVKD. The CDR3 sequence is CAISDPPGGAADTQYF. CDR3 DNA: TGTGCCATCAGTGACCCCCCTGGGGGCGCGGCAGATACGCAGTATTTT.

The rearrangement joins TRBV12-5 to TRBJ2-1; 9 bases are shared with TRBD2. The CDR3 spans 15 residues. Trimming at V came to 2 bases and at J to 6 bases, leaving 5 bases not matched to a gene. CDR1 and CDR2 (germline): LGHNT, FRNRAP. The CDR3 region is CASGLKGLASNEQFF. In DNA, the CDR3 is TGTGCTAGTGGTTTGAAGGGACTAGCTTCCAATGAGCAGTTCTTC.

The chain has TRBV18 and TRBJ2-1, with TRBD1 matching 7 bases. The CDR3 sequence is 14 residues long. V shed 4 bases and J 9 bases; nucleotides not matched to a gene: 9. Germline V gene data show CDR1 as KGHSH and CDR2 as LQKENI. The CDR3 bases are TGTGCCAGCTCACGTACAGGGGAAAAGGTTGAGCAGTTCTTC. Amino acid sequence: CASSRTGEKVEQFF.

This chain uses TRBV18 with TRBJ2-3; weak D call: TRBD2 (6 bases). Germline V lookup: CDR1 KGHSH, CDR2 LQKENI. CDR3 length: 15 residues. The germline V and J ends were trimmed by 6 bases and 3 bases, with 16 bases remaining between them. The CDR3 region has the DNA TGTGCCAGCTCCGCGGGCGCAGGGAGGACAGATACGCAGTATTTT. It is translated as CASSAGAGRTDTQYF.

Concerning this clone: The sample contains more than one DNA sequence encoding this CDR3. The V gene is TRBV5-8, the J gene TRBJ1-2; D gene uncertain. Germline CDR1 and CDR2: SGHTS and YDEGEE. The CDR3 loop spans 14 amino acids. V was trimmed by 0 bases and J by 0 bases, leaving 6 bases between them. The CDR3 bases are TGTGCCAGCAGCTTGGTGTCAGCTAACTATGGCTACACCTTC. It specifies CASSLVSANYGYTF.

In DNA, the CDR3 is TGTGCCAGCAGCCAAGATCGGCTCCCACAGGGGGCACGCCGCAATCAGCCCCAGCATTTT. This sequence encodes CASSQDRLPQGARRNQPQHF. The V and J genes are TRBV14 and TRBJ1-5; TRBD1 agrees at 9 bases. Per the germline V gene, CDR1 is SGHDN and CDR2 is FVKESK. V lost 0 bases to trimming and J lost 2 bases; unmatched junction nucleotides: 14. The CDR3 extends over 20 amino acids.

The CDR3 is CASSLDPGLGNEQFF. The CDR3 nucleotides are TGTGCCAGCAGCTTAGATCCAGGGTTGGGCAATGAGCAGTTCTTC. The chain is built from TRBV11-2 and TRBJ2-1; a possible D gene is TRBD1 (5 bases). The CDR3 consists of 15 residues. CDR1 and CDR2 (germline): SGHAT, FQNNGV. V was clipped by 0 bases and J by 6 bases, with 12 bases between them.

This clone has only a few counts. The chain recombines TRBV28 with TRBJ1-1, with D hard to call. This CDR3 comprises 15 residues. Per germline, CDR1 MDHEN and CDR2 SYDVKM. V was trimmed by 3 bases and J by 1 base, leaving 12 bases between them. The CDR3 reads CASSLAQGPNTEAFF. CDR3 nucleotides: TGTGCCAGCAGTTTGGCCCAAGGGCCGAACACTGAAGCTTTCTTT. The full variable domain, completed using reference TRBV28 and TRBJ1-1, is DVKVTQSSRYLVKRTGEKVFLECVQDMDHENMFWYRQDPGLGLRLIYFSYDVKMKEKGDIPEGYSVSREKKERFSLILESASTNQTSMYLCASSLAQGPNTEAFFGQGTRLTVV.

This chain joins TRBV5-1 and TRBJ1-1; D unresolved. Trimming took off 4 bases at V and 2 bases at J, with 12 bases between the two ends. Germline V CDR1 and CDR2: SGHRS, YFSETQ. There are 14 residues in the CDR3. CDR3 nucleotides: TGCGCCAGCAGCCAACAGCCCGGAAACACTGAAGCTTTCTTT. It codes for CASSQQPGNTEAFF.

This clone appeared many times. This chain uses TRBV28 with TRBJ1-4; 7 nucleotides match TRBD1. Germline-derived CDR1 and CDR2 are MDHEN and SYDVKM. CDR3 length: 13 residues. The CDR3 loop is CAQVGGTNEKLFF. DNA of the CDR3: TGTGCGCAGGTAGGGGGCACTAATGAAAAACTGTTTTTT.

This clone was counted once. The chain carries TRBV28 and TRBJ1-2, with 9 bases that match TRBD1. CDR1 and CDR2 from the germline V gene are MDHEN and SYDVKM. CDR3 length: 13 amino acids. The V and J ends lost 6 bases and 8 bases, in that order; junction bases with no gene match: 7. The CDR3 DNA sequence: TGTGCCAGCAGGAATACAGGGGGCGAAGGCTACACCTTC. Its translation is CASRNTGGEGYTF.

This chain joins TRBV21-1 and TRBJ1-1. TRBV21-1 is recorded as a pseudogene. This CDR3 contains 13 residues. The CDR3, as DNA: TGTGCCAGCAGCGGAGGGTCCGGGCAGGGAGCTTTCTTT. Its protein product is CASSGGSGQGAFF.

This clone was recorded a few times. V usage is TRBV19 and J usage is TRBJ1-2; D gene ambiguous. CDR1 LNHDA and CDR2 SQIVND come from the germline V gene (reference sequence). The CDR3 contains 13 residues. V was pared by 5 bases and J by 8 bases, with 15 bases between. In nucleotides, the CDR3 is TGTGCCAGTAGTCCCACCGGGCCCGGCGGCTACACCTTC. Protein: CASSPTGPGGYTF.

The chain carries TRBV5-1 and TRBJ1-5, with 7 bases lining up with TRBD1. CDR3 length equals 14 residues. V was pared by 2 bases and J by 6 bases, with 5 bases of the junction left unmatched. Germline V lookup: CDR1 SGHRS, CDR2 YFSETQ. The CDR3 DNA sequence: TGCGCCAGCAGCTTTACAGGGGAAGGTCAGCCCCAGCATTTT. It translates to CASSFTGEGQPQHF. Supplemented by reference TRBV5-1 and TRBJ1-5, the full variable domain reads KAGVTQTPRYLIKTRGQQVTLSCSPISGHRSVSWYQQTPGQGLQFLFEYFSETQRNKGNFPGRFSGRQFSNSRSEMNVSTLELGDSALYLCASSFTGEGQPQHFGDGTRLSIL.